This T cell receptor beta chain emerged from a study of STAT5B mutations in CD4+ large granular lymphocyte leukemia. Germline assignment: CDR1 GTSNPN and CDR2 SVGIG (reference sequence). V dropped 2 bases and J dropped 7; count of bases not matched to a gene: 8. The length of the CDR3 is 15 residues. Measured with immunoSEQ multiplex PCR; TCRdb has only the in-frame clones, and not every one. The table has about 31,000 clones, approximately 69% seen once; the top ten hold about 0.95%. This clone has just a few counts. The chain has TRBV30 and TRBJ1-5, with 10 bases matching TRBD1. Sequenced: CD4+ T cells from blood buffy coats. The sequence derives from a human donor in good health. This CDR3 reads CAWSLGQGLGQPQHF. The CDR3 DNA sequence: TGTGCCTGGAGTCTGGGACAGGGGCTAGGGCAGCCCCAGCATTTT.